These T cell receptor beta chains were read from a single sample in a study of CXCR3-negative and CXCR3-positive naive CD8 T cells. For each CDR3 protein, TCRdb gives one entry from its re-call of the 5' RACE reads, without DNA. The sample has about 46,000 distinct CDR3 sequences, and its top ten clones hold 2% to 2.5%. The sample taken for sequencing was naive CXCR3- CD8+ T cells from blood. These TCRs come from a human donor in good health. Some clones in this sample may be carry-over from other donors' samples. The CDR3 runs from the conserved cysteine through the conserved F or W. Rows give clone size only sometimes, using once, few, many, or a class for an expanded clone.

CASSLGGQGNQPQHF	-	TRBV12-3/TRBV12-4	TRBJ1-5	15
CASSQDWWETQYF	-	TRBV14	TRBJ2-5	13
CASNTGGPSEAFF	-	TRBV12-3/TRBV12-4	TRBJ1-1	13
CSAPESYDRTGNSPLHF	-	TRBV20-1	TRBJ1-6	17
CASSLVVEQFF	-	TRBV7-3	TRBJ2-1	11
CASRLAGGLTDTQYF	-	TRBV27	TRBJ2-3	15
CASSHAGQGQETQYF	-	TRBV12-3/TRBV12-4	TRBJ2-5	15
CASSLNGGVGNEQFF	-	TRBV7-3	TRBJ2-1	15
CASSWERGAYYNEQFF	-	TRBV5-6	TRBJ2-1	16
CASSLGAGGLYEQYF	-	TRBV7-6	TRBJ2-7	15
CSVVKQESYEQYF	-	TRBV29-1	TRBJ2-7	13
CASSEVGSPAGELFF	-	TRBV2	TRBJ2-2	15
CASSSGQNSMAQYF	-	TRBV21-1	TRBJ2-3	14
CATGRRETQYF	-	TRBV2	TRBJ2-5	11
CASRWAGSTIYEQYF	-	TRBV27	TRBJ2-7	15
CASSLEAFRETQYF	-	TRBV11-2	TRBJ2-5	14
CASSFSGRALSGAGELFF	-	TRBV12-3/TRBV12-4	TRBJ2-2	18
CPSSQLEGTGANVLTF	-	TRBV4-3	TRBJ2-6	16
CASTGTGGLAQPQHF	-	TRBV5-1	TRBJ1-5	15
CASSLSGTVHRF	-	TRBV7-8	TRBJ2-3	12
CASGSPGQGTYEQYF	-	TRBV7-9	TRBJ2-7	15
CASRHRGSYNEQFF	-	TRBV19	TRBJ2-1	14
CASSYPLYEQYF	-	TRBV6-2/TRBV6-3	TRBJ2-7	12
CASSFGTNNEQFF	-	TRBV2	TRBJ2-1	13
CASSKDSEEQYF	-	TRBV14	TRBJ2-7	12
CASSRVLQGASNQPQHF	-	TRBV4-2	TRBJ1-5	17
CASSQDFQGMNTEAFF	-	TRBV4-3	TRBJ1-1	16
CASSQDGQGQNEQFF	-	TRBV4-2	TRBJ2-1	15
CASSDSQGAADTQYF	-	TRBV6-4	TRBJ2-3	15
CSARDGGPDTEKLFF	-	TRBV20-1	TRBJ1-4	15
CASTLLGSYNEQFF	-	TRBV27	TRBJ2-1	14
CASSLYMTDFPEAFF	-	TRBV27	TRBJ1-1	15
CASSQDRLGQNTGELFF	-	TRBV4-3	TRBJ2-2	17
CSARAGLYQAPKAYNEQFF	-	TRBV20-1	TRBJ2-1	19
CASSPPGTPSYEQYF	-	TRBV28	TRBJ2-7	15
CASSFGRGPSEQFF	-	TRBV28	TRBJ2-1	14
CASSLDAGTQYF	medium-sized	TRBV11-3	TRBJ2-3	12
CASSPSPGPDEKLFF	-	TRBV7-7	TRBJ1-4	15
CASSATGTAVEQYF	-	TRBV12-3/TRBV12-4	TRBJ2-7	14
CASSLAGSYEQYF	-	TRBV7-8	TRBJ2-7	13
CASSQGTATEAFF	-	TRBV4-1	TRBJ1-1	13
CASRGQTYEQYF	-	TRBV12-3/TRBV12-4	TRBJ2-7	12
CASSLEAGTAEKLFF	-	TRBV5-1	TRBJ1-4	15
CSVRDRTSEQYF	-	TRBV29-1	TRBJ2-7	12
CASSPDREGVKNIQYF	-	TRBV5-5	TRBJ2-4	16
CASSLKGREDLLAKNIQYF	-	TRBV28	TRBJ2-4	19
CSVEDNRAEQYF	-	TRBV29-1	TRBJ2-7	12
CASSLRLAVYNEQFF	-	TRBV21-1	TRBJ2-1	15
CASSLLFSGGSTDTQYF	-	TRBV5-1	TRBJ2-3	17
CASSVTGSRAINQPQHF	-	TRBV9	TRBJ1-5	17
CSATAGVAYNEQFF	-	TRBV20-1	TRBJ2-1	14
CASTGREDGYTF	-	TRBV6-5	TRBJ1-2	12